This T cell receptor (beta chain) is drawn from a study of CD8 T cells in ankylosing spondylitis. Regarding the study as a whole: In ankylosing spondylitis patients, matched synovial fluid reportedly showed significant enrichment of disease-linked clones. Ankylosing spondylitis blood seemed to carry a telltale TCR beta motif made of eight highly homologous variants. Disease-linked clones were CD8+ and relatively rare in peripheral blood.

TCRdb processed the 5' RACE reads anew with MiXCR; each CDR3 protein has one entry. This table holds about 390,000 distinct CDR3 sequences, more than 20% found once. This clonotype occurred many times. Its antigen is unknown. The CDR3 is made up of 16 amino acids. Per the germline V gene, CDR1 is SGHRS and CDR2 is YFSETQ. J lost 9 bases, V lost 4 bases, and 9 bases had no gene match. Sequencing input: blood, either unsorted or a sorted T cell fraction (not recorded which). This clonotype was obtained from a male donor with ankylosing spondylitis. This chain uses TRBV5-1 with TRBJ2-1; 14 nucleotides align to TRBD2. CDR3 bases: TGCGCCAGCAGCCCCGGGACTAGCGGGAGTTTCAGTGAGCAGTTCTTC. This sequence encodes CASSPGTSGSFSEQFF. The variable domain in full, completed from reference TRBV5-1 and TRBJ2-1, reads KAGVTQTPRYLIKTRGQQVTLSCSPISGHRSVSWYQQTPGQGLQFLFEYFSETQRNKGNFPGRFSGRQFSNSRSEMNVSTLELGDSALYLCASSPGTSGSFSEQFFGPGTRLTVL.